Included here is one TCR beta chain sequence, with context. Its specific antigen is unknown. The sample holds no much larger clone one base away, and base qualities are not on file. The library was made by RT-PCR. This sample was sequenced with a NextSeq 550. TCRdb redid the processing of the public reads, applying fastp at Q25 and MiXCR, and retained in-frame beta chains. CDR3 protein sequences are deduplicated, and each keeps its most common genes and DNA. In all, the sample holds about 230,000 distinct CDR3 sequences, and 11% to 15% of those were seen once. The ten biggest clones cover around a tenth of the sample. This sample was included in a study of patients and donors after allogeneic stem cell transplantation (dated by TCRdb to about 2020). From the germline V gene, CDR1 is MNHNS and CDR2 is SASEGT. CDR3 length: 14 amino acids, cysteine to phenylalanine. CDR3 DNA only is kept here, 42 bases in frame from base 1. V is cut back by 5 bases and J by 9 bases, with 12 bases in the junction unmatched.

The TCR comes from a human donor who was either an allogeneic HSCT recipient or a stem cell or donor lymphocyte infusion donor (not recorded which). It is not recorded whose cells these are; they may come from a transplant donor. The V gene is TRBV6-1 and the J gene is TRBJ1-1, and 7 junctional nucleotides match TRBD1. The sample taken for sequencing was blood, either unsorted or a sorted T cell fraction (not recorded which). Here the CDR3 is given as CASSRTGSFVKAFF. The nucleotide sequence reads TGTGCCAGCAGTCGGACAGGATCGTTCGTTAAAGCTTTCTTT.